This TCR beta chain emerged from a study of blood T cell repertoires in COVID-19. Across the whole study: COVID-19 samples collected from the United States, Italy and Spain covered acute and convalescent phases.

Profiling relied on immunoSEQ multiplex PCR, and the TCRdb table lists in-frame clones only, not all of them. The repertoire has about 290,000 clones, 89% of them found once; the top ten carry less than 2%. The germline V gene encodes CDR1 SNHLY and CDR2 FYNNEI. Deletions cut 7 bases from V and 8 bases from J, with 18 bases between. The CDR3 loop spans 14 amino acids. Participants spanned ages roughly 18 to 90 years and resided in around 25 US areas. Allocation to cohorts depended on clinical history reported by the participants. Before being deemed recovered, Cohort 3 donors had two negative PCRs, clearance, or symptom resolution.

The clonotype comes from a woman aged 40 to 55 who had recovered from COVID-19. The V call is TRBV2, the J call TRBJ2-1; unclear D gene. The specimen was PBMCs or T cells enriched from blood (not recorded which). In nucleotides, the CDR3 is TGTGCCAGCACCATCCGGGTAGCATACGATGAGCAGTTCTTC. This gives the protein CASTIRVAYDEQFF.